These 9 T cell receptor beta chains share one sample of origin, sequenced in a study of response to subunit inactivated influenza vaccine. One entry per CDR3 protein, called by TCRdb with MiXCR from the RT-PCR reads. The sample lists around 530,000 distinct CDR3 sequences; 15% to 20% were seen once. The sequencing used CD4+ T cells sorted from PBMCs, collected less than 30 months after vaccination. These receptors were taken from a man aged 50 to 75 who received an inactivated influenza vaccine.

The chain is built from TRBV5-1 and TRBJ1-4, with a weak D call TRBD1 (5 bases). Germline V gene data show CDR1 as SGHRS and CDR2 as YFSETQ. Trimming left V 8 bases short and J 2 bases short, with 22 bases between. The CDR3 runs 17 residues. The CDR3 here is CARRTGGLIATNEKLFF. CDR3 nucleotide sequence: TGCGCCAGGCGGACGGGGGGTTTGATCGCGACTAATGAAAAACTGTTTTTT.

This sequence joins TRBV11-1 and TRBJ2-2; D is unclear. The CDR3 sequence is 14 residues long. Trimming removed 3 bases from V and 2 bases from J, with 7 bases in between. Germline assignment: CDR1 SGHAT and CDR2 FQDESV (reference sequence). The CDR3 protein is CASSFSLNTGELFF. CDR3 coding DNA: TGTGCCAGCAGCTTTAGCCTAAACACCGGGGAGCTGTTTTTT.

This chain connects TRBV28 to TRBJ1-1, with 9 bases matching TRBD1. CDR3 length equals 18 residues. The ends lost 4 bases at V and 4 bases at J; junction bases unmatched: 16. Germline CDR1 reads MDHEN; CDR2 reads SYDVKM. CDR3 in amino acids: CASSSKLPGQGLVTEAFF. In nucleotides, the CDR3 is TGTGCCAGCAGTTCAAAACTACCGGGACAGGGATTGGTCACTGAAGCTTTCTTT.

Only a few counts were recorded for this clonotype. The chain's CDR3 is CASSWGTAFEQFF. CDR3 nucleotides: TGCGCCAGCAGCTGGGGAACGGCCTTTGAGCAGTTCTTC. V usage is TRBV5-1 and J usage is TRBJ2-1; D not resolved. Germline values: CDR1 SGHRS, CDR2 YFSETQ. Trimming removed 3 bases from V and 9 bases from J, with 13 bases in between. The CDR3 covers 13 residues.

The gene calls are TRBV7-9 and TRBJ2-2; no clear D gene. The CDR3 length is 14 residues. Per the germline V gene, CDR1 is SEHNR and CDR2 is FQNEAQ (reference sequence). Deletions cut 4 bases from V and 1 base from J, with 7 bases between. The CDR3, as DNA: TGTGCCAGCAGCTCTCAAATGAACACCGGGGAGCTGTTTTTT. This sequence encodes CASSSQMNTGELFF.

A few counts support this clonotype. The J gene is TRBJ2-1, the V gene TRBV29-1, with TRBD1 identical over 8 bases. Unmatched junction bases numbered 8, after V lost 8 bases and J lost 2 bases. This CDR3 spans 14 amino acids. CDR1 is SQVTM and CDR2 is ANQGSEA in the germline V gene. The CDR3 sequence: CSFSQGATYNEQFF. CDR3 coding DNA: TGCAGCTTTTCTCAGGGGGCGACCTACAATGAGCAGTTCTTC.

J is TRBJ1-4 and V is TRBV6-5; 7 nucleotides align to TRBD1. V gave up 0 bases and J gave up 2 bases; unmatched junction bases: 0. Germline CDR1 and CDR2: MNHEY and SVGAGI. This CDR3 spans 15 amino acids. CDR3: CASSYSQGTNEKLFF. In DNA form, the CDR3 reads TGTGCCAGCAGTTACTCACAGGGGACTAATGAAAAACTGTTTTTT.

The chain links TRBV20-1 to TRBJ2-1, with D perhaps matching TRBD1 (5 bases). CDR3 length: 14 amino acids. V gave up 6 bases and J gave up 6 bases, with 18 bases separating them. Germline values: CDR1 DFQATT, CDR2 SNEGSKA (reference sequence). The CDR3 protein is CSAPVGHIRNEQFF. The CDR3 DNA reads as TGCAGTGCACCGGTGGGGCACATTCGCAATGAGCAGTTCTTC.

The J gene is TRBJ1-4, the V gene TRBV25-1, with D possibly matching TRBD1 (5 bases). V shed 4 bases and J shed 3 bases, with 15 bases lying between them. Germline lookup yields CDR1 MGHDK and CDR2 SYGVNS. The CDR3 sequence is 16 residues long. CDR3: CASSAGNGVANEKLFF. In DNA, the CDR3 is TGTGCCAGCAGTGCAGGGAATGGCGTAGCTAATGAAAAACTGTTTTTT.